What follows are 16 T cell receptor beta chains derived from one specimen sequenced in a study of T cells after yellow fever vaccination. TCRdb passed the 5' RACE reads through MiXCR, listing each CDR3 protein once. The table records approximately 550,000 distinct CDR3 sequences, 15% to 20% of them present only once. The sample consisted of PBMCs, taken 15 days after the yellow fever booster vaccination. The receptors originated from a man under 40 who received the YFV17D yellow fever vaccine.

Details on this clonotype: A read error may produce the germline difference seen at one junction end. The genes are TRBV20-1 and TRBJ1-1; D call uncertain. Germline V gene lookup returns CDR1 DFQATT and CDR2 SNEGSKA (reference sequence). The CDR3 has 13 amino acids. The CDR3 region has the DNA TGCAGTGCCACTTCCGTTGGGAACACTGAAGCTCTCTTT. Protein: CSATSVGNTEALF.

V usage is TRBV30 and J usage is TRBJ2-6; D may be TRBD1 (6 bases). Deletions cut 3 bases from V and 0 bases from J, with 12 bases between. Germline values: CDR1 GTSNPN, CDR2 SVGIG (reference sequence). The CDR3 sequence is 16 residues long. For the CDR3, the DNA is TGTGCCTGGAGCCGCGACAGGCTCTCTGGGGCCAACGTCCTGACTTTC. Its protein product is CAWSRDRLSGANVLTF.

This rearrangement joins TRBV20-1 to TRBJ1-1; D is perhaps TRBD1 (5 bases). V dropped 1 base and J dropped 1 base, with 10 bases sitting between them. CDR1 and CDR2 from the germline V gene are DFQATT and SNEGSKA (reference sequence). This CDR3 has 14 amino acids. In nucleotides, the CDR3 is TGCAGTGCTAGAGTTGAGGGGAGGAACACTGAAGCTTTCTTT. This sequence encodes CSARVEGRNTEAFF.

The chain carries TRBV5-5 and TRBJ2-1; D call uncertain. V lost 0 bases, J lost 5 bases, and 9 bases lay in between. Germline-derived CDR1 and CDR2 are SGHKS and YYEKEE (reference sequence). This CDR3 is 14 amino acids long. The chain's CDR3 is CASSLASDHNEQFF. The CDR3 bases are TGTGCCAGCAGCTTGGCCTCTGATCACAATGAGCAGTTCTTC.

The V gene is TRBV6-1, the J gene TRBJ2-7, with a possible D match to TRBD2 (6 bases). The V and J ends lost 9 bases and 1 base respectively, with 13 bases between them. The CDR3 totals 13 residues. The germline gives CDR1 MNHNS, CDR2 SASEGT. The chain's CDR3 is CASGTFGSYEQYF. The CDR3 DNA reads as TGTGCCAGTGGGACTTTTGGGTCCTACGAGCAGTACTTC.

The chain is built from TRBV7-9 and TRBJ2-2; 7 nucleotides line up with TRBD1. CDR1 and CDR2 (germline): SEHNR, FQNEAQ (reference sequence). This CDR3 region has 14 residues. With V trimmed by 11 bases and J by 2 bases, 8 bases remained unmatched. CDR3 nucleotides: TGTGCCGCAAAGGACAGGACAAACACCGGGGAGCTGTTTTTT. It yields the protein CAAKDRTNTGELFF.

This clonotype was counted between two and nine times. The rearrangement joins TRBV7-9 to TRBJ2-3; possibly TRBD2 for D (6 bases). Germline CDR1 is SEHNR and CDR2 is FQNEAQ (reference sequence). The ends were cut back, 5 bases at V and 5 bases at J, with 11 bases in the middle. CDR3 length equals 13 residues. CDR3 DNA: TGTGCCAGCAGCCGCGGGACGGGAGATACGCAGTATTTT. Its protein is CASSRGTGDTQYF.

V usage is TRBV2 and J usage is TRBJ2-1; D is uncertain. The CDR3 has 14 residues. V was cut by 3 bases and J by 7 bases, with 13 bases left in between. Germline loops: CDR1 SNHLY, CDR2 FYNNEI. The CDR3 coding sequence is TGTGCCAGCAGTGACCCTCCCCTGGGGAATGAGCAGTTCTTC. Translating it yields CASSDPPLGNEQFF. Based on the CDR3 plus reference TRBV2 and TRBJ2-1, the full variable domain is EPEVTQTPSHQVTQMGQEVILRCVPISNHLYFYWYRQILGQKVEFLVSFYNNEISEKSEIFDDQFSVERPDGSNFTLKIRSTKLEDSAMYFCASSDPPLGNEQFFGPGTRLTVL.

The V gene is TRBV7-2, the J gene TRBJ2-2; D is undetermined. The CDR3 runs 14 residues. Germline CDR1 SGHTA, CDR2 FQGNSA. The V end lost 7 bases, the J end lost 5 bases, and 14 bases lay between the germline ends. The CDR3 DNA reads TGTGCCAGCATCCAGGACGGACCTACCGGGGAGCTGTTTTTT. This sequence encodes CASIQDGPTGELFF. Using reference TRBV7-2 and TRBJ2-2 for the parts outside the CDR3, the full variable domain is GAGVSQSPSNKVTEKGKDVELRCDPISGHTALYWYRQSLGQGLEFLIYFQGNSAPDKSGLPSDRFSAERTGGSVSTLTIQRTQQEDSAVYLCASIQDGPTGELFFGEGSRLTVL.

This clonotype was seen a handful of times. The chain carries TRBV5-4 and TRBJ2-7; D is perhaps TRBD2 (5 bases). Looked up from germline, CDR1 is SGHNT and CDR2 is YYREEE (reference sequence). V was trimmed by 0 bases and J by 2 bases, leaving 9 bases between them. The CDR3 loop spans 14 amino acids. This CDR3 is CASSLDLTTYEQYF. DNA for the CDR3: TGTGCCAGCAGCTTGGATCTGACTACCTACGAGCAGTACTTC. Drawing the rest from reference TRBV5-4 and TRBJ2-7, the complete variable domain is ETGVTQSPTHLIKTRGQQVTLRCSSQSGHNTVSWYQQALGQGPQFIFQYYREEENGRGNFPPRFSGLQFPNYSSELNVNALELDDSALYLCASSLDLTTYEQYFGPGTRLTVT.

CDR3 DNA sequence: TGTGCCAGCAGCAATCATAGCGGGAGGGATGAGCAGTTCTTC. As protein: CASSNHSGRDEQFF. V gene TRBV5-4 combines with J gene TRBJ2-1; TRBD2 aligns across 11 bases. CDR3 size: 14 residues. The V gene end was trimmed by 4 bases and the J gene end by 8 bases; junction bases not matched to a gene: 5. Germline V gives CDR1 SGHNT, CDR2 YYREEE (reference sequence).

This chain links TRBV6-1 with TRBJ1-5, with D possibly being TRBD1 (5 bases). Trimming removed 8 bases at V and 1 base at J, with 12 bases between. The CDR3 covers 14 residues. The germline V gene has CDR1 MNHNS and CDR2 SASEGT. CDR3 sequence: CASGPWGSNQPQHF. The CDR3 DNA is TGTGCCAGCGGACCGTGGGGGAGCAATCAGCCCCAGCATTTT.

A few counts support this clonotype. The chain uses TRBV28 and TRBJ1-2; TRBD1 might be the D (6 bases). The CDR3 runs 12 residues. With 8 bases removed from V and 3 bases from J, the gap between germline ends came to 10 bases. The germline gives CDR1 MDHEN, CDR2 SYDVKM. The chain's CDR3 is CASGGPDYGYTF. CDR3 coding DNA: TGTGCCAGCGGGGGGCCGGACTATGGCTACACCTTC.

There are a few counts of this clonotype. The rearrangement uses TRBV7-2 and TRBJ2-7; 7 bases line up with TRBD2. V lost 3 bases, J lost 2 bases, and 7 bases stayed unmatched. Germline V gene lookup returns CDR1 SGHTA and CDR2 FQGNSA. This CDR3 region has 15 residues. The chain's CDR3 is CASSFLAETTYEQYF. The CDR3 coding sequence is TGTGCCAGCAGCTTTCTAGCGGAGACTACCTACGAGCAGTACTTC.

In its sample, this clonotype was seen a few times. CDR3 protein: CASSGGAVGANVLTF. CDR3 bases: TGTGCCAGCAGCGGGGGGGCCGTTGGGGCCAACGTCCTGACTTTC. The gene calls are TRBV9 and TRBJ2-6, with D perhaps being TRBD1 or TRBD2 (6 bases each). CDR1 and CDR2 from the germline V gene are SGDLS and YYNGEE. The CDR3 is 15 residues long. Trimming removed 3 bases at V and 3 bases at J, with 10 bases between. Filled out from reference TRBV9 and TRBJ2-6, the complete variable domain reads DSGVTQTPKHLITATGQRVTLRCSPRSGDLSVYWYQQSLDQGLQFLIQYYNGEERAKGNILERFSAQQFPDLHSELNLSSLELGDSALYFCASSGGAVGANVLTFGAGSRLTVL.

The V call is TRBV20-1, the J call TRBJ2-3, with D possibly being TRBD2 (6 bases). The V gene lost 6 bases and the J gene lost 5 bases, with 12 bases spanning the gap. CDR1 and CDR2 from the germline V gene are DFQATT and SNEGSKA (reference sequence). The CDR3 length is 12 residues. CDR3 sequence: CSALSRGDTQYF. The CDR3 DNA is TGCAGTGCACTTTCGCGGGGAGATACGCAGTATTTT.